These T cell receptor beta chains were read from a single sample in a study of regulatory T cells in long-lasting Graves disease. Using its own MiXCR run on the multiplex PCR reads, TCRdb lists one record per CDR3 protein. The sample lists hundreds of thousands of distinct CDR3 sequences; roughly 20% were seen once. Sequencing used peripheral blood mononuclear cells (PBMCs), obtained when the disease was refractory, from a patient treated with antithyroid drugs. The receptors were sampled from a female donor with Graves disease. The CDR3 runs from the conserved cysteine through the conserved F or W. D genes are given only for firm matches. Rows may omit the clone size; those that give it use once, few, many or a size class.

TRBV5-1,TRBJ2-7,NA,NA,CASSLTAPSYEQYF,TGCGCCAGCAGCTTGACCGCTCCCTCCTACGAGCAGTACTTC
TRBV19,TRBJ2-4,NA,NA,CASTKGQNIQYF,TGTGCCAGTACTAAAGGTCAAAACATTCAGTACTTC
TRBV20-1,TRBJ1-1,few,TRBD1,CSARVRGQVRTEAFF,TGCAGTGCTAGGGTCAGGGGGCAAGTGAGGACTGAAGCTTTCTTT
TRBV4-1,TRBJ2-4,few,TRBD1,CASSLKSGQGGNIQYF,TGCGCCAGCAGCCTAAAATCAGGACAGGGTGGAAACATTCAGTACTTC
TRBV10-3,TRBJ2-6,few,TRBD1,CATSGGTGANVLTF,TGTGCCACCTCAGGGGGTACTGGGGCCAACGTCCTGACTTTC
TRBV9,TRBJ2-7,NA,TRBD1,CASSPRDRGVYEQYF,TGTGCCAGCAGCCCTCGGGACAGGGGAGTATACGAGCAGTACTTC
TRBV27,TRBJ2-2,few,NA,CASSLSTDRMLNTGELFF,TGTGCCAGCAGTTTATCCACAGACAGGATGCTGAACACCGGGGAGCTGTTTTTT
TRBV5-1,TRBJ2-6,NA,NA,CASSWQSSGANVLTF,TGCGCCAGCAGCTGGCAGAGCTCTGGGGCCAACGTCCTGACTTTC
TRBV28,TRBJ1-6,many,TRBD1,CASSLIGQGVVNSPLHF,TGTGCCAGCAGTTTGATAGGACAGGGGGTAGTGAATTCACCCCTCCACTTT
TRBV6-5,TRBJ1-3,NA,NA,CASSSTPYSGNTIYF,TGTGCCAGCAGTTCGACACCTTACTCTGGAAACACCATATATTTT
TRBV20-1,TRBJ2-1,many,NA,CSADHYGESNEQFF,TGCAGTGCTGACCATTATGGTGAGTCTAATGAGCAGTTCTTC
TRBV6-1,TRBJ2-5,NA,TRBD1,CASRPSGQGETQYF,TGTGCCAGCAGGCCCTCGGGACAGGGAGAGACCCAGTACTTC
TRBV2,TRBJ1-2,many,TRBD1,CASREGTGLPYTF,TGTGCCAGCAGGGAGGGGACAGGGCTCCCTTACACCTTC
TRBV12-3/TRBV12-4,TRBJ1-1,NA,TRBD1,CASSLGGTGITEAFF,TGTGCCAGCAGTTTAGGAGGGACAGGGATCACTGAAGCTTTCTTT
TRBV29-1,TRBJ2-7,few,TRBD1,CSGRDSNTYEQYF,TGCAGCGGAAGGGACAGCAATACCTACGAGCAGTACTTC
TRBV4-3,TRBJ2-4,few,NA,CASSQEWGAFVISKNIQYF,TGCGCCAGCAGCCAAGAGTGGGGGGCATTTGTTATTTCCAAAAACATTCAGTACTTC
TRBV12-3/TRBV12-4,TRBJ1-5,many,NA,CASSAKGPGGQPQHF,TGTGCCAGCAGCGCCAAGGGGCCCGGGGGGCAGCCCCAGCATTTT
TRBV15,TRBJ1-2,NA,TRBD1,CVTSRNPRQGPNYGYTF,TGTGTCACCAGCAGAAATCCTAGACAGGGGCCTAACTATGGCTACACCTTC
TRBV3-1,TRBJ1-1,NA,NA,CASSQDNKEGLTEAFF,TGTGCCAGCAGCCAGGATAACAAGGAAGGTTTGACTGAAGCTTTCTTT
TRBV11-2,TRBJ2-1,NA,TRBD1,CASSNTHRGSNEQFF,TGTGCCAGCAGCAATACGCACAGGGGGTCAAATGAGCAGTTCTTC
TRBV7-9,TRBJ2-7,once,TRBD2,CASSLGAGEAYEQYF,TGTGCCAGCAGCTTAGGGGCGGGAGAGGCCTACGAGCAGTACTTC
TRBV20-1,TRBJ1-6,many,NA,CSASRDFYSPLHF,TGCAGTGCTAGCCGGGACTTTTACTCACCCCTCCACTTT
TRBV20-1,TRBJ2-7,many,NA,CSGAPGHGEQYF,TGCAGTGGCGCCCCGGGGCATGGGGAGCAGTACTTC
TRBV29-1,TRBJ2-7,NA,TRBD2,CSVGGSWTSGNYEQYF,TGCAGCGTGGGGGGATCCTGGACTAGCGGAAACTACGAGCAGTACTTC
TRBV20-1,TRBJ2-1,NA,NA,CSAKGLGDNEQFF,TGCAGTGCTAAAGGACTGGGGGACAATGAGCAGTTCTTC
TRBV27,TRBJ1-1,many,NA,CASSPGTANTEAFF,TGTGCCAGCAGCCCCGGGACGGCGAACACTGAAGCTTTCTTT
TRBV12-3/TRBV12-4,TRBJ1-1,many,NA,CASMQYRGTEAFF,TGTGCCAGCATGCAGTACCGGGGCACTGAAGCTTTCTTT
TRBV7-9,TRBJ1-3,many,NA,CASSFPGNTIYF,TGTGCCAGCAGCTTCCCTGGAAACACCATATATTTT
TRBV7-3,TRBJ2-7,NA,TRBD1,CASSSIPTGEAYEQYF,TGTGCCAGCAGCTCGATCCCGACAGGGGAGGCCTACGAGCAGTACTTC
TRBV7-2,TRBJ2-5,NA,NA,CASSVHRETQYF,TGTGCCAGCAGTGTTCACCGAGAGACCCAGTACTTC
TRBV13,TRBJ1-1,NA,NA,CASSLGEGTEAFF,TGTGCCAGCAGCTTGGGGGAGGGCACTGAAGCTTTCTTT
TRBV2,TRBJ2-7,few,NA,CASMSFRATYEQYF,TGTGCCAGCATGAGCTTTAGAGCCACCTACGAGCAGTACTTC
TRBV7-2,TRBJ2-5,many,TRBD1,CASSLKPDRGETQYF,TGTGCCAGCAGCTTAAAGCCTGACAGGGGAGAGACCCAGTACTTC
TRBV25-1,TRBJ1-2,NA,NA,CASSDVNPGWGGYTF,TGTGCCAGCAGTGATGTTAACCCAGGGTGGGGTGGCTACACCTTC
TRBV6-2/TRBV6-3,TRBJ1-2,once,NA,CASSAGDRLGGGYTF,TGTGCCAGCAGTGCCGGGGACCGGTTGGGAGGGGGCTACACCTTC
TRBV12-3/TRBV12-4,TRBJ1-4,many,NA,CASRGPRDGEKLFF,TGTGCCAGCCGTGGACCGCGGGATGGTGAAAAACTGTTTTTT
TRBV7-2,TRBJ1-1,NA,NA,CASSLVRGEAEAFF,TGTGCCAGCAGCTTAGTAAGGGGAGAGGCTGAAGCTTTCTTT
TRBV5-5,TRBJ2-3,NA,NA,CASSNYSHIGTQYF,TGTGCCAGCAGCAACTACAGCCATATTGGTACGCAGTATTTT
TRBV18,TRBJ2-5,few,TRBD2,CASSPPGGMSETQYF,TGTGCCAGCTCACCACCGGGGGGGATGTCAGAGACCCAGTACTTC
TRBV6-9,TRBJ2-7,NA,TRBD1,CASSWGQGSHEQYF,TGTGCCAGCAGTTGGGGACAGGGGAGTCACGAGCAGTACTTC
TRBV2,TRBJ2-5,many,NA,CASSVQGETQYF,TGTGCCAGCAGTGTTCAGGGAGAGACCCAGTACTTC
TRBV7-2,TRBJ2-2,NA,NA,CASSPEAGGTGELFF,TGTGCCAGCAGCCCCGAGGCAGGGGGGACCGGGGAGCTGTTTTTT
TRBV7-9,TRBJ2-4,NA,NA,CASSSAPLGVIGIQYF,TGTGCCAGCAGCTCAGCGCCTCTAGGGGTTATCGGCATTCAGTACTTC
TRBV7-6,TRBJ1-1,many,NA,CASSLLNGESNTEAFF,TGTGCCAGCAGCCTTCTAAACGGGGAATCAAACACTGAAGCTTTCTTT
TRBV12-3/TRBV12-4,TRBJ1-4,few,NA,CASRVKGGLPNEKLFF,TGTGCCAGCAGAGTTAAAGGGGGTCTTCCTAATGAAAAACTGTTTTTT
TRBV20-1,TRBJ2-3,NA,NA,CSARPRGLTDTQYF,TGCAGTGCTAGACCGAGAGGGCTAACAGATACGCAGTATTTT
TRBV29-1,TRBJ2-7,many,NA,CSVRGGSSYEQYF,TGCAGCGTGAGGGGTGGGAGCTCCTACGAGCAGTACTTC
TRBV6-2/TRBV6-3,TRBJ1-2,many,NA,CASSSPGEYYGYTF,TGTGCCAGCAGTTCCCCGGGAGAGTACTATGGCTACACCTTC
TRBV10-1,TRBJ1-5,NA,NA,CARSEVVQPQHF,TGCGCCAGGTCAGAGGTGGTTCAGCCCCAGCATTTT
TRBV9,TRBJ2-1,once,NA,CASSFPPGGNEQFF,TGTGCCAGCAGTTTTCCCCCCGGCGGAAATGAGCAGTTCTTC
TRBV7-8,TRBJ1-5,few,NA,CASNLGGGGNQPQHF,TGTGCCAGCAACCTAGGTGGGGGAGGCAATCAGCCCCAGCATTTT
TRBV28,TRBJ2-7,NA,TRBD2,CASGLADPYEQYF,TGTGCCAGCGGACTAGCAGATCCCTACGAGCAGTACTTC
TRBV7-6,TRBJ2-7,NA,NA,CASSLRPGAGEQYF,TGTGCCAGCAGCTTACGGCCGGGGGCGGGCGAGCAGTACTTC
TRBV29-1,TRBJ2-7,NA,NA,CSVEGPGQLYEQYF,TGCAGCGTTGAAGGCCCGGGACAACTCTACGAGCAGTACTTC